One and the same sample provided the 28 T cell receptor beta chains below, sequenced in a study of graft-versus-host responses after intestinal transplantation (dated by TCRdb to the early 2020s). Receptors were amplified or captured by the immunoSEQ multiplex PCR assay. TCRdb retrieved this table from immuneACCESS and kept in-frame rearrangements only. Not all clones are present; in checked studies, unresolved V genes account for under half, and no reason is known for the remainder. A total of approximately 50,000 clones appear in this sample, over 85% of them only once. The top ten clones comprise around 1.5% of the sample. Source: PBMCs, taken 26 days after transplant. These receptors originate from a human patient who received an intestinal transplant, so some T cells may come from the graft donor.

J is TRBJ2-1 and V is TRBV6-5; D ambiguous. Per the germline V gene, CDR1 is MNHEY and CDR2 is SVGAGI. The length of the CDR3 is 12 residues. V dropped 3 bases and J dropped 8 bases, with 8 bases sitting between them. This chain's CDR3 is CASSYPSDEQFF. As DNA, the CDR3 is TGTGCCAGCAGTTATCCCAGCGATGAGCAGTTCTTC.

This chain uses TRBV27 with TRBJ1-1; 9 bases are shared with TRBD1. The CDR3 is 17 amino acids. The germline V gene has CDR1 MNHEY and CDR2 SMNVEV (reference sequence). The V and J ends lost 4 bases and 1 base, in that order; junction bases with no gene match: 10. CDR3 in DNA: TGTGCCAGCAGTTCGGGACAGGGTCCAAAAAGGAACACTGAAGCTTTCTTT. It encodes CASSSGQGPKRNTEAFF.

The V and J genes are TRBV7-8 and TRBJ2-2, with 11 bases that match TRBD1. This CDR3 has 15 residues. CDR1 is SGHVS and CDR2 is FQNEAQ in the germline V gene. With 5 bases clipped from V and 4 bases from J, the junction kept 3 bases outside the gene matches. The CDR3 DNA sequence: TGTGCCAGCAGCACTGGGACAGGGGGCACCGGGGAGCTGTTTTTT. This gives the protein CASSTGTGGTGELFF.

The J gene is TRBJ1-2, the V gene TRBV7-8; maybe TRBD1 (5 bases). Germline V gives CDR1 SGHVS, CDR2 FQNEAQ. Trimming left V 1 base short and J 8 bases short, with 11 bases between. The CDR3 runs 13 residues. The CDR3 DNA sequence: TGTGCCAGCAGCTTAGGAGGCAGGGAAGGCTACACCTTC. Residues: CASSLGGREGYTF. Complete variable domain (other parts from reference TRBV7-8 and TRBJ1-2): GAGVSQSPRYKVAKRGQDVALRCDPISGHVSLFWYQQALGQGPEFLTYFQNEAQLDKSGLPSDRFFAERPEGSVSTLKIQRTQQEDSAVYLCASSLGGREGYTFGSGTRLTVV.

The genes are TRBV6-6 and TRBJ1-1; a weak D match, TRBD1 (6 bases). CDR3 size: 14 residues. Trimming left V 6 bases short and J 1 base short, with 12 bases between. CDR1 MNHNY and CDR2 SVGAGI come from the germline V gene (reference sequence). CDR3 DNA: TGTGCCAGCAGCCCCAGGGGAGAGAACACTGAAGCTTTCTTT. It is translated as CASSPRGENTEAFF.

The CDR3 reads CASSYRGGANVLTF. CDR3 nucleotide sequence: TGTGCCAGCAGTTACCGAGGAGGGGCCAACGTCCTGACTTTC. The V call is TRBV6-5, the J call TRBJ2-6; no reliable D call. V lost 2 bases and J lost 4, with 6 bases in between. Germline-derived CDR1 and CDR2 are MNHEY and SVGAGI. This CDR3 is 14 amino acids long.

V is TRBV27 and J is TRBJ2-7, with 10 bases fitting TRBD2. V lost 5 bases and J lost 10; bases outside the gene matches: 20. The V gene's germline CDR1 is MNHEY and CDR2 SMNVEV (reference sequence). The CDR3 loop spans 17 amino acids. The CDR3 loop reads CASSPNGLLAGLEIQYF. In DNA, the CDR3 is TGTGCCAGCAGTCCTAATGGGTTACTAGCGGGACTGGAAATTCAGTACTTC.

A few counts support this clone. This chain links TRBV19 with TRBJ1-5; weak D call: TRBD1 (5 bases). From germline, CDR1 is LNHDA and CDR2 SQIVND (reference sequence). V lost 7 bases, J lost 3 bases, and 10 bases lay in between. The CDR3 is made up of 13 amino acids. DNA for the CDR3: TGTGCCAGTACGCGACAGATCAATCAGCCCCAGCATTTT. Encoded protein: CASTRQINQPQHF.

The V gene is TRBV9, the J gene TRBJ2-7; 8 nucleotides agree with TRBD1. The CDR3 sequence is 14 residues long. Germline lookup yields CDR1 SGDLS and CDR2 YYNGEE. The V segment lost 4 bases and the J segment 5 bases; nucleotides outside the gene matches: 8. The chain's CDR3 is CASSPGDRQHEQYF. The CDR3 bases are TGTGCCAGCAGCCCTGGGGACAGGCAACACGAGCAGTACTTC.

CDR3 sequence reads: CASSQGLAGGTDTQYF. The CDR3 coding sequence is TGCGCCAGCAGCCAAGGCCTAGCGGGGGGCACAGATACGCAGTATTTT. The genes are TRBV4-1 and TRBJ2-3; 10 bases align to TRBD2. Germline V gene lookup returns CDR1 MGHRA and CDR2 YSYEKL. The trim removed 1 base at V and 1 base at J, leaving 2 bases unmatched. CDR3 size: 16 residues.

CDR3 coding DNA: TGTGCCAGCTCACCGCTAGCGGGAGGCCAAGCCTACGAGCAGTACTTC. This sequence encodes CASSPLAGGQAYEQYF. The gene calls are TRBV18 and TRBJ2-7, with 11 bases that match TRBD2. The V and J ends lost 3 bases and 2 bases, in that order; junction bases with no gene match: 6. Germline V gene sequence: CDR1 KGHSH, CDR2 LQKENI. CDR3 length: 16 residues.

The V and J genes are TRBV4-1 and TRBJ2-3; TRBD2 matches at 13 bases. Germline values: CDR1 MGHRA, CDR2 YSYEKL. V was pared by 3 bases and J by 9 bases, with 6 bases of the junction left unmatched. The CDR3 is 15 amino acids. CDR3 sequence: CASSQLGLAGETQYF. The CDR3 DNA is TGCGCCAGCAGCCAGTTAGGACTAGCGGGGGAAACGCAGTATTTT.

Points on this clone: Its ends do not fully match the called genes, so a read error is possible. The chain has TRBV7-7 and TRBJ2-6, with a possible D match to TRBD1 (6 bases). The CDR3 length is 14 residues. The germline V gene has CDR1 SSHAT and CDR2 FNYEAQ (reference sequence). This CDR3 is CASSPGDGANVLTF. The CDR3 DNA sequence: TGTGCTAGCAGCCCAGGGGACGGGGCCAACGTCCTGACTTTC.

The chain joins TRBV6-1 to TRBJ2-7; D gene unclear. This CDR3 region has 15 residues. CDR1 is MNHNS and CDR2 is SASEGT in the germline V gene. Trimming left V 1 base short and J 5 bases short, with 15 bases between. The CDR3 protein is CASSEVREVENEQYF. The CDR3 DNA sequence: TGTGCCAGCAGTGAAGTTAGAGAGGTTGAGAACGAGCAGTACTTC.

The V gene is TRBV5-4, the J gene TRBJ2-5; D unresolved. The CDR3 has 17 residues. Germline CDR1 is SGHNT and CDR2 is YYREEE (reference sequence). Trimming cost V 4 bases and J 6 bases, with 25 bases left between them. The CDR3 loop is CASSKTSAKPSIQTQYF. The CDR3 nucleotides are TGTGCCAGCAGCAAAACGTCCGCTAAACCCTCCATTCAGACCCAGTACTTC.

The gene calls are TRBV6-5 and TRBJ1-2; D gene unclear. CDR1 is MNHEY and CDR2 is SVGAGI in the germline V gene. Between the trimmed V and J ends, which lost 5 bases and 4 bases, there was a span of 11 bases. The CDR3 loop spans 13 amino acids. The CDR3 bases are TGTGCCAGCAGTCCACTACGGGTCTATGGCTACACCTTC. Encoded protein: CASSPLRVYGYTF.

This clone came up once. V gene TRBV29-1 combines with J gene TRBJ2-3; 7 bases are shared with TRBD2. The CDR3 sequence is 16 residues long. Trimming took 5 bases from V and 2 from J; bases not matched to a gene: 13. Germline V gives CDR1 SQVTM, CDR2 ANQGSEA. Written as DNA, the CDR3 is TGCAGCGTTCGTGCCGGGCAGCGGGGTAACACAGATACGCAGTATTTT. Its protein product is CSVRAGQRGNTDTQYF.

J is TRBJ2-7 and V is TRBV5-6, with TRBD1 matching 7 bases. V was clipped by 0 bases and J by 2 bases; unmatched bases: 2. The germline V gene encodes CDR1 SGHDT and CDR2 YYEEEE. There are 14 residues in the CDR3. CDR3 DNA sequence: TGTGCCAGCAGCTTGGGGCAGGGGGCCTACGAGCAGTACTTC. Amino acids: CASSLGQGAYEQYF.

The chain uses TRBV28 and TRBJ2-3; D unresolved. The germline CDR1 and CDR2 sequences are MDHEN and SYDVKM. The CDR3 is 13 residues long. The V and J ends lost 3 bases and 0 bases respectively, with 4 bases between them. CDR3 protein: CASSFGSTDTQYF. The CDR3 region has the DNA TGTGCCAGCAGTTTCGGGAGCACAGATACGCAGTATTTT.

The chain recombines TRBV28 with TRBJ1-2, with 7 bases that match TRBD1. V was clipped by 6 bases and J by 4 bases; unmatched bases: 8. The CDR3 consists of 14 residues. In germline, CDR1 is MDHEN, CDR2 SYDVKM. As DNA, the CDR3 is TGTGCCAGCAGCCCCGGGACAGCTGCCTATGGCTACACCTTC. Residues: CASSPGTAAYGYTF.

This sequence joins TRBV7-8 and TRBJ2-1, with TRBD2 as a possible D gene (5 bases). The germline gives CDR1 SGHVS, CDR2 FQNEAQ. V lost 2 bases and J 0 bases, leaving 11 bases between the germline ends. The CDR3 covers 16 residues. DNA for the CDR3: TGTGCCAGCAGCTTACCGCTAGCCCTCTCCTACAATGAGCAGTTCTTC. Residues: CASSLPLALSYNEQFF.

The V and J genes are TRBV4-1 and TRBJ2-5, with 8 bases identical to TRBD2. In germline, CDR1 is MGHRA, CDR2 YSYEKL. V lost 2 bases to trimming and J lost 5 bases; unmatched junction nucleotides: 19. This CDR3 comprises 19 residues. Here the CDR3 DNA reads TGCGCCAGCAGCCAAAAATCCGCGTGGCCGGGACTAGGTGGGGAGACCCAGTACTTC. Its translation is CASSQKSAWPGLGGETQYF.

CDR3 region: CASSLDPGGGSYEQYF. The CDR3, as DNA: TGTGCCAGCAGCTTAGATCCGGGGGGCGGGTCCTACGAGCAGTACTTC. The chain couples TRBV11-2 to TRBJ2-7, with TRBD2 as a possible D gene (7 bases). This CDR3 spans 16 amino acids. Germline loops: CDR1 SGHAT, CDR2 FQNNGV. The V end lost 0 bases, the J end lost 1 base, and 13 bases lay between the germline ends.

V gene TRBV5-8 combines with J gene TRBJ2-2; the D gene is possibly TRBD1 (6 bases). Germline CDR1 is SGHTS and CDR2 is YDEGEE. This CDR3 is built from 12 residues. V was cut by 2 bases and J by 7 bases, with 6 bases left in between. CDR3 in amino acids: CASSFRGGELFF. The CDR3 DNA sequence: TGTGCCAGCAGCTTCAGGGGCGGGGAGCTGTTTTTT.

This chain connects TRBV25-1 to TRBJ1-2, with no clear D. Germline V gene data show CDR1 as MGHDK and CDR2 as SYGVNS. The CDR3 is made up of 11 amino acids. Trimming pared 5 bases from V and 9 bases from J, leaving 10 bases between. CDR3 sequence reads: CASSYYGSYTF. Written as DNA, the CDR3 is TGTGCCAGCAGTTACTACGGAAGCTACACCTTC.

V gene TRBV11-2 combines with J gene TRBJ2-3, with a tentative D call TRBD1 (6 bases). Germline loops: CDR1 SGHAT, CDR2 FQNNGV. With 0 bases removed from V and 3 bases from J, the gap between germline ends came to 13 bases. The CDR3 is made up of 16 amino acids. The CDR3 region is CASSLELGGRTDTQYF. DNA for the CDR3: TGTGCCAGCAGCTTAGAATTAGGGGGTCGGACAGATACGCAGTATTTT.

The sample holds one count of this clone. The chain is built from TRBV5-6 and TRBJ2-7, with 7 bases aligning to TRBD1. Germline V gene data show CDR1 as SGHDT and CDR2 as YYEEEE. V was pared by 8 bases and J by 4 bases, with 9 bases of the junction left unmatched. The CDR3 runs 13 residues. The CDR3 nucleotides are TGTGCCAGTAACCCGACAGGGTCGTACGAGCAGTACTTC. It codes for CASNPTGSYEQYF.

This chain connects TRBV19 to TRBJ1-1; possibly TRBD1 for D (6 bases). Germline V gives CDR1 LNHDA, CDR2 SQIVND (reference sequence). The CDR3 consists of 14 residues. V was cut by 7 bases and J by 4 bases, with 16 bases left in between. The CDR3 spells CASNPTGRGTEAFF. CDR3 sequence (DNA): TGTGCCAGTAATCCGACAGGTCGGGGCACTGAAGCTTTCTTT.